Here is one TCR beta chain with its context. Trimming removed 2 bases from V and 0 bases from J, with 8 bases in between. Germline assignment: CDR1 SGHRS and CDR2 YFSETQ. The CDR3 totals 14 residues. immunoSEQ v3.0 was run at survey level. Repertoires were generated with immunoSEQ multiplex PCR, while TCRdb's copy carries only in-frame clones and drops some. The profile shows around 20,000 clones, 70% to 90% of them singletons. This record comes from a study of long-term antiretroviral therapy in people with HIV. No donor had fewer than one pre-ART PBMC sample or fewer than two post-ART PBMC samples. The TCR sequence derives from a woman between 45 and 60 years old with HIV. The gene calls are TRBV5-1 and TRBJ1-1, with no clear D. The sample was unsorted PBMCs, taken around 2.7 years after starting antiretroviral therapy. The CDR3 DNA follows: TGCGCCAGCAGCTTAAACCACATGAACACTGAAGCTTTCTTT. It specifies CASSLNHMNTEAFF.